These 26 T cell receptor beta chains share one sample of origin, sequenced in a study of blood T cell repertoires in COVID-19 (dated by TCRdb to 2019 to 2021). The library was obtained by the immunoSEQ multiplex PCR assay. What TCRdb holds here is the immuneACCESS table cut down to in-frame rearrangements. Part of the clones is not present; checked against another copy, under half of the missing clones reflect an unresolved V gene, and the others are unexplained. For this sample there are 140,000 to 150,000 clones; 65% to 85% appear just once. The biggest ten clones account for roughly 6.2% of the sample. Sequenced sample: PBMCs or T cells enriched from blood (not recorded which). The receptors come from a woman aged 45-60 years who had been exposed to COVID-19.

This clone was detected a few times. The chain links TRBV12-3 or TRBV12-4 to TRBJ2-2, with D perhaps matching TRBD2 (5 bases). There are 13 residues in the CDR3. V dropped 3 bases and J dropped 8 bases, with 10 bases sitting between them. In DNA form, the CDR3 reads TGTGCCAGCAGTTTGGGAGAAGGGGGGGAGCTGTTTTTT. Translated: CASSLGEGGELFF.

The rearrangement joins TRBV9 to TRBJ1-2; perhaps TRBD1 as D (6 bases). Germline V gene sequence: CDR1 SGDLS, CDR2 YYNGEE. This CDR3 is built from 14 residues. V dropped 6 bases and J dropped 8 bases, with 20 bases sitting between them. The CDR3 reads CASTLSGAGGGYTF. The CDR3 DNA is TGTGCCAGCACCCTTAGTGGGGCTGGGGGCGGCTACACCTTC.

The V and J genes are TRBV2 and TRBJ2-1, with a weak D call TRBD2 (6 bases). This CDR3 is built from 15 residues. V lost 5 bases, J lost 4 bases, and 15 bases lay in between. Germline-derived CDR1 and CDR2 are SNHLY and FYNNEI. The CDR3 region is CASSLSSGLYNEQFF. The DNA for the CDR3 is TGTGCCAGCAGTCTTTCCAGCGGGCTTTACAATGAGCAGTTCTTC.

The chain couples TRBV27 to TRBJ2-7, with D tentatively TRBD2 (5 bases). V lost 4 bases, J lost 0 bases, and 22 bases lay in between. Germline values: CDR1 MNHEY, CDR2 SMNVEV (reference sequence). The CDR3 totals 18 residues. The CDR3 loop reads CASSSSPGEKHRSYEQYF. CDR3 coding DNA: TGTGCCAGCAGTTCATCCCCCGGGGAAAAGCACCGCTCCTACGAGCAGTACTTC.

This clone was detected many times. The chain has TRBV27 and TRBJ1-6, with unresolved D. V gave up 6 bases and J gave up 7 bases, with 4 bases separating them. CDR3 length: 11 amino acids. Germline V lookup: CDR1 MNHEY, CDR2 SMNVEV (reference sequence). CDR3 in amino acids: CASRSNSPLHF. For the CDR3, the DNA is TGTGCCAGCAGATCGAATTCACCCCTCCACTTT.

V gene TRBV7-9 combines with J gene TRBJ2-5, with D hard to call. Between the trimmed V and J ends, which lost 5 bases and 4 bases, there was a span of 20 bases. The CDR3 length is 16 residues. Per the germline V gene, CDR1 is SEHNR and CDR2 is FQNEAQ (reference sequence). The CDR3 DNA reads as TGTGCCAGCAGCCCACCTCAGCCCGGAGATAGAGAGACCCAGTACTTC. Its translation: CASSPPQPGDRETQYF.

The chain links TRBV4-2 to TRBJ2-3, with a possible D match to TRBD2 (6 bases). The CDR3 contains 16 residues. Trimming cost V 0 bases and J 2 bases, with 12 bases left between them. Per the germline V gene, CDR1 is LGHNA and CDR2 is YNFKEQ. CDR3 loop: CASSQEGSGYTDTQYF. CDR3 DNA sequence: TGTGCCAGCAGCCAAGAAGGTAGCGGATACACAGATACGCAGTATTTT.

This sequence joins TRBV4-2 and TRBJ1-1, with 8 bases lining up with TRBD1. The CDR3 has 11 residues. V was clipped by 6 bases and J by 10 bases; unmatched bases: 4. Germline V gene data show CDR1 as LGHNA and CDR2 as YNFKEQ. This chain's CDR3 is CASSPGTGAFF. The CDR3 bases are TGTGCCAGCAGTCCTGGGACAGGAGCTTTCTTT.

The CDR3 nucleotides read TGTGCCAGCAGTGCTACACTAGCGGGGGGGCCGGGTACGCAGTATTTT. The encoded protein is CASSATLAGGPGTQYF. The chain uses TRBV27 and TRBJ2-3; the match to TRBD2 covers 13 bases. Trimming took 5 bases from V and 8 from J; bases not matched to a gene: 10. The CDR3 totals 16 residues. CDR1 is MNHEY and CDR2 is SMNVEV in the germline V gene (reference sequence).

This rearrangement joins TRBV7-2 to TRBJ2-3; 8 positions agree with TRBD2. Germline lookup yields CDR1 SGHTA and CDR2 FQGNSA. CDR3 length: 14 amino acids. J lost 6 bases, V lost 5 bases, and 7 bases had no gene match. DNA for the CDR3: TGTGCCAGCAGCAGGGGACTAGTATTTGATACGCAGTATTTT. This sequence encodes CASSRGLVFDTQYF. The entire variable domain, with the rest obtained from reference TRBV7-2 and TRBJ2-3, is as follows: GAGVSQSPSNKVTEKGKDVELRCDPISGHTALYWYRQSLGQGLEFLIYFQGNSAPDKSGLPSDRFSAERTGGSVSTLTIQRTQQEDSAVYLCASSRGLVFDTQYFGPGTRLTVL.

V gene TRBV27 combines with J gene TRBJ2-7; possibly TRBD1 for D (5 bases). V gave up 6 bases and J gave up 4 bases, with 19 bases separating them. This CDR3 contains 15 residues. Looked up from germline, CDR1 is MNHEY and CDR2 is SMNVEV (reference sequence). Here the CDR3 reads CASSRVGAGQYEQYF. The CDR3, as DNA: TGTGCCAGCAGCCGCGTGGGCGCAGGGCAATACGAGCAGTACTTC.

The chain carries TRBV5-1 and TRBJ1-1; D is undetermined. With 5 bases removed from V and 4 bases from J, the gap between germline ends came to 15 bases. Germline lookup yields CDR1 SGHRS and CDR2 YFSETQ. CDR3 length: 14 amino acids. The CDR3 DNA reads as TGCGCCAGCAGGGATTCGGGTGATGCCACTGAAGCTTTCTTT. Protein sequence: CASRDSGDATEAFF.

The genes are TRBV5-8 and TRBJ1-4; D unclear. Trimming shortened V by 4 bases and J by 0 bases, and 10 bases separated the two germline ends. Germline V CDR1 and CDR2: SGHTS, YDEGEE. The CDR3 has 15 residues. CDR3: CASSRDSATNEKLFF. The CDR3 nucleotides read TGTGCCAGCAGCAGGGATAGCGCAACTAATGAAAAACTGTTTTTT.

This clone was observed once. This sequence joins TRBV4-3 and TRBJ1-1; a weak D match, TRBD1 (6 bases). Trimming took off 3 bases at V and 7 bases at J, with 18 bases between the two ends. CDR3 length equals 15 residues. The germline gives CDR1 LGHNA, CDR2 YSLEER. In nucleotides, the CDR3 is TGCGCCAGCAGCCATCAACAGGGAGAGTTCCGTGAAGCTTTCTTT. Translating it yields CASSHQQGEFREAFF.

The rearrangement links TRBV6-5 to TRBJ2-3; D might be TRBD1 (6 bases). The CDR3 spans 15 residues. Germline values: CDR1 MNHEY, CDR2 SVGAGI. The CDR3 is CATGQSTRPTDTQYF. Written as DNA, the CDR3 is TGTGCTACGGGACAATCTACTAGGCCCACAGATACGCAGTATTTT.

The genes are TRBV19 and TRBJ2-7, with TRBD1 identical over 8 bases. Germline CDR1 is LNHDA and CDR2 is SQIVND (reference sequence). The CDR3 covers 15 residues. The trim removed 5 bases at V and 6 bases at J, leaving 12 bases unmatched. The CDR3 DNA is TGTGCCAGTAGTGCCTTCCAGGGGGCGCCGGGCGAGCAGTACTTC. The encoded protein is CASSAFQGAPGEQYF.

The J gene is TRBJ2-2, the V gene TRBV7-6; a weak D match, TRBD1 (6 bases). The CDR3 covers 17 residues. From germline, CDR1 is SGHVS and CDR2 FNYEAQ. V lost 5 bases to trimming and J lost 0 bases, with 16 bases between them. The CDR3 region is CASSLRQAHSNTGELFF. In nucleotides, the CDR3 is TGTGCCAGCAGCCTACGACAGGCGCACTCGAACACCGGGGAGCTGTTTTTT.

This rearrangement joins TRBV7-9 to TRBJ1-4; D is unclear. Trimming removed 1 base from V and 11 bases from J, with 11 bases in between. Germline CDR1 SEHNR, CDR2 FQNEAQ (reference sequence). The CDR3 has 13 amino acids. For the CDR3, the DNA is TGTGCCAGCAGCTTAGGGGCAGTGGGTAAACTGTTTTTT. It encodes CASSLGAVGKLFF.

CDR3: CASSSGGYQPQHF. In DNA form, the CDR3 reads TGTGCCAGCAGTTCGGGGGGCTATCAGCCCCAGCATTTT. This chain uses TRBV27 with TRBJ1-5; possibly TRBD1 for D (6 bases). V lost 4 bases and J 5 bases, leaving 9 bases between the germline ends. The germline CDR1 and CDR2 sequences are MNHEY and SMNVEV (reference sequence). The CDR3 totals 13 residues.

The chain combines TRBV13 with TRBJ1-1, with D possibly being TRBD1 (5 bases). The CDR3 contains 15 residues. The V gene lost 8 bases and the J gene lost 1 base, with 17 bases spanning the gap. Per germline, CDR1 PRHDT and CDR2 FYEKMQ (reference sequence). The chain's CDR3 is CASRVRGGTNTEAFF. CDR3 bases: TGTGCCAGCCGTGTGCGGGGGGGGACGAACACTGAAGCTTTCTTT. The full variable domain, rest sourced from reference TRBV13 and TRBJ1-1, is AAGVIQSPRHLIKEKRETATLKCYPIPRHDTVYWYQQGPGQDPQFLISFYEKMQSDKGSIPDRFSAQQFSDYHSELNMSSLELGDSALYFCASRVRGGTNTEAFFGQGTRLTVV.

CDR3 region: CSTLQGPYYEQYF. CDR3 DNA sequence: TGCAGCACTTTACAGGGGCCCTATTACGAGCAGTACTTC. V is TRBV29-1 and J is TRBJ2-7; 7 bases line up with TRBD1. Trimming removed 8 bases from V and 4 bases from J; junction bases left unmatched: 11. The CDR3 contains 13 residues. CDR1 and CDR2 (germline): SQVTM, ANQGSEA.

J is TRBJ2-7 and V is TRBV30; 10 bases match TRBD2. CDR1 and CDR2 from the germline V gene are GTSNPN and SVGIG (reference sequence). This CDR3 has 14 residues. Trimming cost V 4 bases and J 1 base; bases outside gene matches: 4. As DNA, the CDR3 is TGTGCCTGGATCAGCGGGAGGGGTTCCTACGAGCAGTACTTC. This codes for CAWISGRGSYEQYF.

The chain is built from TRBV5-4 and TRBJ1-1; D is perhaps TRBD1 (5 bases). The CDR3 sequence is 14 residues long. V was clipped by 9 bases and J by 4 bases, with 19 bases between them. Germline lookup yields CDR1 SGHNT and CDR2 YYREEE (reference sequence). The CDR3 DNA is TGTGCCACTGCTCCGGCGGGACCTGGCACTGAAGCTTTCTTT. This gives the protein CATAPAGPGTEAFF.

This clone was observed a handful of times. The rearrangement uses TRBV10-3 and TRBJ1-1; 7 bases agree with TRBD1. V trimming: 3 bases; J trimming: 3 bases; junction bases outside the gene matches: 10. The CDR3 consists of 16 residues. CDR1 is ENHRY and CDR2 is SYGVKD in the germline V gene. In DNA form, the CDR3 reads TGTGCCATCAGTGATGGTTTAAGGGGGCAGGACACTGAAGCTTTCTTT. Its protein is CAISDGLRGQDTEAFF.

V is TRBV2 and J is TRBJ2-3; 9 bases match TRBD1. J lost 2 bases, V lost 6 bases, and 6 bases had no gene match. CDR3 length equals 15 residues. CDR1 is SNHLY and CDR2 is FYNNEI in the germline V gene. The CDR3 coding sequence is TGTGCCAGCAGCGGACAGGGGACCTTCACAGATACGCAGTATTTT. It is translated as CASSGQGTFTDTQYF.

The CDR3 spells CASSPPLLRGTQYF. As DNA, the CDR3 is TGTGCCAGCAGTCCCCCCCTACTAAGAGGGACCCAGTACTTC. The V and J genes are TRBV6-2 or TRBV6-3 and TRBJ2-5, with D hard to call. Germline CDR1 reads MNHEY; CDR2 reads SVGEGT. V lost 5 bases, J lost 7 bases, and 17 bases lay in between. This CDR3 has 14 amino acids.